The next 12 T cell receptor beta chains were all read from a single sample in a study of T cell responses to AZD1222 COVID-19 vaccine. TCRdb keeps only in-frame clones here, not all; method: immunoSEQ multiplex PCR. The sample holds 150,000 or so clones, approximately 90% seen once. The sequences come from peripheral blood, collected on day 0 of AZD1222 vaccination. These receptors were obtained from an adult in good health.

This chain joins TRBV6-5 and TRBJ1-1; possible D gene TRBD1, 5 bases. Germline values: CDR1 MNHEY, CDR2 SVGAGI. V was trimmed by 6 bases and J by 5 bases, leaving 16 bases between them. CDR3 length equals 14 residues. The CDR3 nucleotides read TGTGCCAGCAGCGATGGGGCTGCGGGGACTGAAGCTTTCTTT. The encoded protein is CASSDGAAGTEAFF.

The chain has TRBV6-1 and TRBJ2-3; D gene unclear. Trimming shortened V by 3 bases and J by 1 base, and 8 bases separated the two germline ends. Germline CDR1 and CDR2: MNHNS and SASEGT. The CDR3 sequence is 14 residues long. CDR3 bases: TGTGCCAGCAGTGAGCCGAGGCGCACAGATACGCAGTATTTT. It specifies CASSEPRRTDTQYF.

The chain links TRBV7-2 to TRBJ2-7; 11 bases agree with TRBD2. Germline CDR1 and CDR2: SGHTA and FQGNSA. The CDR3 length is 15 residues. V dropped 1 base and J dropped 4; count of bases not matched to a gene: 3. CDR3 sequence (DNA): TGTGCCAGCAGCTTAGAGGGACTAGCGGTTTACGAGCAGTACTTC. It is translated as CASSLEGLAVYEQYF.

J is TRBJ2-4 and V is TRBV6-2 or TRBV6-3; perhaps TRBD2 as D (6 bases). CDR3 length: 14 amino acids. The germline CDR1 and CDR2 sequences are MNHEY and SVGEGT. V was trimmed by 5 bases and J by 0 bases, leaving 8 bases between them. The chain's CDR3 is CASSLALAKNIQYF. CDR3 DNA sequence: TGTGCCAGCAGTCTAGCGCTAGCCAAAAACATTCAGTACTTC.

The chain carries TRBV19 and TRBJ2-7, with 8 bases aligning to TRBD1. V dropped 4 bases and J dropped 2; count of bases not matched to a gene: 4. CDR1 and CDR2 from the germline V gene are LNHDA and SQIVND (reference sequence). The CDR3 runs 14 residues. Written as DNA, the CDR3 is TGTGCCAGTAGTACAAGACAGGGGACCTACGAGCAGTACTTC. Its protein is CASSTRQGTYEQYF.

This sequence joins TRBV15 and TRBJ2-7, with D perhaps TRBD2 (6 bases). This CDR3 has 17 residues. Germline V lookup: CDR1 LNHNV, CDR2 YYDKDF (reference sequence). The V gene lost 1 base and the J gene lost 4 bases, with 20 bases spanning the gap. This chain's CDR3 is CATSRARIRDGGYEQYF. The CDR3 nucleotides are TGTGCCACCAGCAGAGCCCGAATCCGGGACGGGGGTTACGAGCAGTACTTC. The whole variable domain, filled in from reference TRBV15 and TRBJ2-7, reads DAMVIQNPRYQVTQFGKPVTLSCSQTLNHNVMYWYQQKSSQAPKLLFHYYDKDFNNEADTPDNFQSRRPNTSFCFLDIRSPGLGDTAMYLCATSRARIRDGGYEQYFGPGTRLTVT.

V and J are TRBV9 and TRBJ2-5; possibly TRBD1 for D (5 bases). Germline V gene lookup returns CDR1 SGDLS and CDR2 YYNGEE. Between the trimmed V and J ends, which lost 7 bases and 4 bases, there was a span of 20 bases. This CDR3 contains 15 residues. CDR3 coding DNA: TGTGCCAGCGGGCTTGGCAGGGCATTTCGAGAGACCCAGTACTTC. This translates into CASGLGRAFRETQYF.

V is TRBV27 and J is TRBJ2-1, with D possibly being TRBD2 (6 bases). Trimming took 7 bases from V and 8 from J, leaving 21 bases between them. CDR3 length: 15 residues. Germline V gene lookup returns CDR1 MNHEY and CDR2 SMNVEV (reference sequence). CDR3: CASIPKSGGGHEQFF. The CDR3 region has the DNA TGTGCCAGCATCCCAAAAAGTGGGGGAGGCCATGAGCAGTTCTTC.

The V call is TRBV5-6, the J call TRBJ1-2, with D perhaps TRBD1 (5 bases). Germline CDR1 SGHDT, CDR2 YYEEEE. V was pared by 1 base and J by 4 bases, with 11 bases between. The CDR3 runs 14 residues. CDR3 nucleotide sequence: TGTGCCAGCAGCTTGCGGGGGTTCACCTATGGCTACACCTTC. This sequence encodes CASSLRGFTYGYTF.

This rearrangement joins TRBV28 to TRBJ1-5; the D gene is possibly TRBD1 (5 bases). The CDR3 consists of 15 residues. The ends were cut back, 6 bases at V and 2 bases at J, with 14 bases in the middle. Per the germline V gene, CDR1 is MDHEN and CDR2 is SYDVKM. The CDR3 DNA follows: TGTGCCAGCAGCACCGGGGGATTAGGCAATCAGCCCCAGCATTTT. Protein sequence: CASSTGGLGNQPQHF.

The V call is TRBV29-1, the J call TRBJ2-7, with a tentative D call TRBD2 (6 bases). Germline values: CDR1 SQVTM, CDR2 ANQGSEA. Trimming left V 2 bases short and J 7 bases short, with 12 bases between. This CDR3 contains 12 residues. CDR3 nucleotide sequence: TGCAGCGTTGAAACGGGGGATTGGGAGCAGTACTTC. Translating gives CSVETGDWEQYF.

The genes are TRBV28 and TRBJ1-4; D unresolved. The CDR3 sequence is 11 residues long. CDR1 MDHEN and CDR2 SYDVKM come from the germline V gene. V lost 8 bases and J lost 4, with 5 bases in between. CDR3 loop: CASLSNEKLFF. The CDR3 DNA is TGTGCCAGCCTGAGTAATGAAAAACTGTTTTTT.